This T cell receptor beta chain was sequenced during a study of T cells in Graves' hyperthyroidism and ophthalmopathy. TCR beta CDR3 sequences were amplified from RNA transcripts. The HTBI primer set served for first-round RT-PCR of the TCR CDR3. TCRdb reanalysed the multiplex PCR reads using MiXCR and keeps one entry per CDR3 protein. The repertoire holds about 420,000 distinct CDR3 sequences, with 12% to 15% as singletons. This CDR3 comprises 13 residues. In germline, CDR1 is SNHLY, CDR2 FYNNEI. Trimming pared 2 bases from V and 6 bases from J, leaving 11 bases between. This clonotype was seen ten or more times.

The rearrangement joins TRBV2 to TRBJ2-7; D is unresolved. This clonotype originated in a woman aged 18-35 years with Graves' hyperthyroidism. Sequenced sample: blood. This CDR3 is CASSESLTGEQYF. CDR3 coding DNA: TGTGCCAGCAGTGAATCATTAACGGGCGAGCAGTACTTC.